A selection of T cell receptor beta chains follows, all from one sample in a study of Tregs in tolerant kidney transplant recipients. These TCRs are of unknown antigen specificity. The table came from immunoSEQ multiplex PCR; TCRdb's copy has only in-frame clones and leaves some out. Among around 30,000 clones listed, under 90% were seen once. The material sequenced was Tregs from blood cultured with allogeneic cells. These TCRs come from a human donor in good health. Both conserved end residues are part of each CDR3. D genes are given only for firm matches. Part of the rows lack a size; the others show once, few, many or a class for expanded clones.

DNA: TGCAGCGCCGGGACAGGGGGCACAGATACGCAGTATTTT
CDR3: CSAGTGGTDTQYF
J: TRBJ2-3
size: few
V: TRBV29-1
D: TRBD1

DNA: TGTGCCAGCAGCATACTAGCGGGATTGGATACGCAGTATTTT
CDR3: CASSILAGLDTQYF
J: TRBJ2-3
size: -
V: TRBV7-9
D: TRBD2

DNA: TGTGCCAGCAGCTTAGCGGGAGGCTACGAGCAGTACTTC
CDR3: CASSLAGGYEQYF
J: TRBJ2-7
size: -
V: TRBV7-8
D: -

DNA: TGCAGCGTTGGCCTACAGATGAACACTGAAGCTTTCTTT
CDR3: CSVGLQMNTEAFF
J: TRBJ1-1
size: large
V: TRBV29-1
D: -

DNA: TGTGCCAGCAGCTTAGCGGGCGGGGAGCTGTTTTTT
CDR3: CASSLAGGELFF
J: TRBJ2-2
size: -
V: TRBV7-6
D: -

DNA: TGTGCCTGGCAACGGGACATTAACTATGGCTACACCTTC
CDR3: CAWQRDINYGYTF
J: TRBJ1-2
size: -
V: TRBV30
D: -

DNA: TGTGCCAGCAGTCCGGGACAGGGGGCAGTGGATACGCAGTATTTT
CDR3: CASSPGQGAVDTQYF
J: TRBJ2-3
size: -
V: TRBV6-4
D: TRBD1

DNA: TGTGCCAGCAGCACAGGGCCTGGGGCCAACGTCCTGACTTTC
CDR3: CASSTGPGANVLTF
J: TRBJ2-6
size: -
V: TRBV11-2
D: -

DNA: TGTGCCAGCAGGGAAGACAGGGAGAAGGCTCAGCCCCAGCATTTT
CDR3: CASREDREKAQPQHF
J: TRBJ1-5
size: -
V: TRBV2
D: TRBD1

DNA: TGTGCCAGCAGCGTAGATGGGGGGGGCCCCTACAATGAGCAGTTCTTC
CDR3: CASSVDGGGPYNEQFF
J: TRBJ2-1
size: -
V: TRBV9
D: -

DNA: TGCGCCAGCAGCTTCTATGGCGACAAAAGACAGGGGCCTAGGGGTGGCTACACCTTC
CDR3: CASSFYGDKRQGPRGGYTF
J: TRBJ1-2
size: -
V: TRBV4-1
D: TRBD1

DNA: TGTGCCAGTAGTATATTTCGGGGAGGAGGTGGAAACACCATATATTTT
CDR3: CASSIFRGGGGNTIYF
J: TRBJ1-3
size: -
V: TRBV19
D: -

DNA: TGTGCCAGCAGCAGGGACAGACAAGAGACCCAGTACTTC
CDR3: CASSRDRQETQYF
J: TRBJ2-5
size: -
V: TRBV7-2
D: TRBD1

DNA: TGTGCCAGCAGCTTGAGACAGGACAGCTACGAGCAGTACTTC
CDR3: CASSLRQDSYEQYF
J: TRBJ2-7
size: once
V: TRBV5-5
D: -

DNA: TGTGCCAGCAGCTTGGACAGGGGGGACTATGGCTACACCTTC
CDR3: CASSLDRGDYGYTF
J: TRBJ1-2
size: -
V: TRBV7-2
D: TRBD1

DNA: TGTGCCAGCTCACCGCGACAGATACAGAACACTGAAGCTTTCTTT
CDR3: CASSPRQIQNTEAFF
J: TRBJ1-1
size: -
V: TRBV18
D: -

DNA: TGTGCCAGCAGTCAAACGGGATTCGGGGGAGAAGCTTTCTTT
CDR3: CASSQTGFGGEAFF
J: TRBJ1-1
size: -
V: TRBV6-5
D: -

DNA: TGTGCCAGCAGCCTGGGTATTTCGAATCAGCCCCAGCATTTT
CDR3: CASSLGISNQPQHF
J: TRBJ1-5
size: few
V: TRBV6-6
D: -